These 21 T cell receptor beta chains were all obtained from the same sample, sequenced in a study of metastatic and nonmetastatic thyroid tumors. Thyroid surgery was preceded by no treatment in any patient. TCRdb redid the clone calls on the PCR reads using MiXCR. The table lists some 31,000 clones, 4% to 5% of them singletons, with roughly 23% in the top ten. Sequencing input: blood. All receptors derive from a female donor with papillary thyroid cancer or a benign thyroid nodule (not recorded which). Some clones in this sample may be carry-over from other donors' samples.

Ten or more counts support this clone. This chain joins TRBV27 and TRBJ2-2; TRBD2 aligns across 13 bases. The CDR3 is 17 residues long. V shed 2 bases, J shed 6 bases, and the junction held 6 bases outside the gene matches. Germline V gene data show CDR1 as MNHEY and CDR2 as SMNVEV (reference sequence). This CDR3 reads CASSLRLAGGRAGELFF. DNA for the CDR3: TGTGCCAGCAGTTTAAGACTAGCGGGAGGTCGAGCCGGGGAGCTGTTTTTT.

This clone was seen only a few times. This may be a read error: a much more frequent sequence differs by one nucleotide. The V and J genes are TRBV6-5 and TRBJ2-7, with 8 bases identical to TRBD1. CDR3 size: 19 residues. V shed 8 bases, J shed 3 bases, and the junction held 24 bases outside the gene matches. Germline V gene lookup returns CDR1 MNHEY and CDR2 SVGAGI. The CDR3 bases are TGTGCCAGCCGTTTAATACTCAGGGGGACAGGCATCCTCAACTACGAGCAGTACTTC. Residues: CASRLILRGTGILNYEQYF.

The V and J genes are TRBV6-1 and TRBJ2-7; 8 nucleotides match TRBD1. Trimming cost V 6 bases and J 6 bases; bases outside gene matches: 10. The germline V gene has CDR1 MNHNS and CDR2 SASEGT. This CDR3 comprises 14 residues. This CDR3 reads CASSHGQGTGEQYF. As DNA, the CDR3 is TGTGCCAGCAGCCACGGACAGGGAACGGGCGAGCAGTACTTC.

This clone is judged medium-sized. The V gene is TRBV28, the J gene TRBJ1-5; the D gene is possibly TRBD1 (5 bases). Germline V gives CDR1 MDHEN, CDR2 SYDVKM. V lost 5 bases and J lost 1, with 9 bases in between. The CDR3 contains 14 residues. CDR3 DNA sequence: TGTGCCAGCAGTCCGGGGGGAAGCAATCAGCCCCAGCATTTT. Its translation: CASSPGGSNQPQHF.

There are many counts of this clone. The same CDR3 is also encoded by other DNA sequences in this sample. This chain uses TRBV20-1 with TRBJ1-2, with 9 bases identical to TRBD1. Germline V CDR1 and CDR2: DFQATT, SNEGSKA (reference sequence). J lost 8 bases, V lost 3 bases, and 7 bases had no gene match. The CDR3 is 13 amino acids. CDR3 in amino acids: CSASRDRVGGYTF. As DNA, the CDR3 is TGCAGTGCTAGCCGGGACAGGGTCGGAGGCTACACCTTC.

At least ten counts were recorded for this clone. The rearrangement links TRBV7-9 to TRBJ2-1; D is undetermined. The CDR3 covers 14 residues. CDR1 SEHNR and CDR2 FQNEAQ come from the germline V gene (reference sequence). V dropped 4 bases and J dropped 8 bases, with 15 bases sitting between them. CDR3 loop: CASSSTIGIDEQFF. CDR3 nucleotide sequence: TGTGCCAGCAGCTCGACCATAGGGATCGATGAGCAGTTCTTC.

In this sample, this clone is medium-sized. The rearrangement uses TRBV12-3 or TRBV12-4 and TRBJ2-2; D might be TRBD2 (6 bases). Trimming removed 8 bases from V and 1 base from J, with 11 bases in between. This CDR3 has 14 amino acids. The CDR3 here is CASLSGLNTGELFF. In DNA, the CDR3 is TGTGCCAGCTTGAGCGGGCTGAACACCGGGGAGCTGTTTTTT.

This clone is categorized as medium-sized (0.01 to 0.1%). The gene calls are TRBV28 and TRBJ1-6; D unclear. The CDR3 length is 15 residues. In germline, CDR1 is MDHEN, CDR2 SYDVKM. Trimming shortened V by 6 bases and J by 0 bases, and 9 bases separated the two germline ends. CDR3 in amino acids: CASRREFSYNSPLHF. The CDR3, as DNA: TGTGCCAGCAGACGGGAATTCTCCTATAATTCACCCCTCCACTTT.

This clone was found many times. CDR3 sequence reads: CSPTLSHESGNGYTF. The DNA of the CDR3 is TGCAGTCCGACCTTAAGCCACGAGTCGGGCAATGGCTACACCTTC. V usage is TRBV20-1 and J usage is TRBJ1-2; D not resolved. V lost 8 bases to trimming and J lost 6 bases, with 25 bases between them. The CDR3 runs to 15 residues. The germline gives CDR1 DFQATT, CDR2 SNEGSKA (reference sequence).

V usage is TRBV7-2 and J usage is TRBJ2-7; perhaps TRBD2 as D (7 bases). Trimming stripped 5 bases from V and 6 bases from J, with 20 bases between. From germline, CDR1 is SGHTA and CDR2 FQGNSA. This CDR3 contains 15 residues. CDR3 residues: CASSTSLGGAGEQYF. CDR3 coding DNA: TGTGCCAGCAGCACTTCATTGGGGGGGGCTGGCGAGCAGTACTTC.

V and J are TRBV2 and TRBJ2-7, with TRBD2 as a possible D gene (6 bases). The CDR3 length is 15 residues. Germline V lookup: CDR1 SNHLY, CDR2 FYNNEI. V dropped 5 bases and J dropped 2 bases, with 16 bases sitting between them. The CDR3 region is CASSYVSGVPYEQYF. The CDR3 DNA follows: TGTGCCAGCAGTTATGTCTCGGGGGTCCCCTACGAGCAGTACTTC.

This chain links TRBV30 with TRBJ1-5; D is possibly TRBD1 (5 bases). This CDR3 has 12 residues. Germline CDR1 is GTSNPN and CDR2 is SVGIG (reference sequence). Deletions cut 1 base from V and 6 bases from J, with 7 bases between. The CDR3 spells CAWSEGLQPQHF. CDR3 bases: TGTGCCTGGAGTGAGGGGCTTCAGCCCCAGCATTTT.

This chain uses TRBV28 with TRBJ2-1; the D gene is possibly TRBD2 (5 bases). Germline assignment: CDR1 MDHEN and CDR2 SYDVKM. The V end was cut by 10 bases, the J end by 14 bases, with 27 bases between. The CDR3 sequence is 14 residues long. The CDR3 sequence: CATRPGFEHKEEFF. In DNA form, the CDR3 reads TGTGCCACCAGGCCGGGGTTTGAGCACAAAGAGGAGTTCTTC.

This clone was seen many times. The chain has TRBV5-6 and TRBJ2-3; no clear D gene. The germline gives CDR1 SGHDT, CDR2 YYEEEE. The CDR3 is 14 amino acids. V was trimmed by 1 base and J by 6 bases, leaving 12 bases between them. The CDR3 here is CASSLSNAADTQYF. The CDR3 DNA reads TGTGCCAGCAGCTTGAGCAATGCGGCTGATACGCAGTATTTT.

Comments on this clone: Possible read error: a much larger clone is one base away. V and J are TRBV18 and TRBJ2-7; 8 bases align to TRBD1. Germline CDR1 reads KGHSH; CDR2 reads LQKENI. The CDR3 extends over 14 amino acids. V was pared by 4 bases and J by 3 bases, with 5 bases of the junction left unmatched. CDR3 residues: CASSLRTGCYEQYF. CDR3 DNA sequence: TGTGCCAGCTCACTTAGGACAGGGTGCTACGAGCAGTACTTC.

This rearrangement joins TRBV5-6 to TRBJ2-4; 8 bases are shared with TRBD1. Germline V gives CDR1 SGHDT, CDR2 YYEEEE. Losses at the gene ends were 4 bases for V and 8 bases for J; bases not matched to a gene: 8. The CDR3 runs to 14 residues. The CDR3: CASSKWTGRDIQYF. In nucleotides, the CDR3 is TGTGCCAGCAGCAAATGGACAGGGAGAGACATTCAGTACTTC.

This chain connects TRBV12-3 or TRBV12-4 to TRBJ1-2, with TRBD1 as a possible D gene (5 bases). With 6 bases removed from V and 4 bases from J, the gap between germline ends came to 15 bases. The CDR3 extends over 14 amino acids. The CDR3 loop is CASSPVGQTYGYTF. The CDR3 DNA follows: TGTGCCAGCAGCCCAGTGGGGCAGACCTATGGCTACACCTTC.

This clone appeared many times. The same CDR3 is also encoded by other DNA sequences in this sample. This chain joins TRBV6-2 or TRBV6-3 and TRBJ1-5; TRBD1 aligns across 10 bases. Germline CDR1 and CDR2: MNHEY and SVGEGT. Trimming took 5 bases from V and 7 from J; bases not matched to a gene: 8. The CDR3 consists of 15 residues. In nucleotides, the CDR3 is TGTGCCAGCAGTCCGACAGGGGGCTTGGACCAGCCCCAGCATTTT. Its translation: CASSPTGGLDQPQHF.

This clone occurred many times. This chain joins TRBV5-1 and TRBJ1-1; 10 bases fit TRBD1. From germline, CDR1 is SGHRS and CDR2 YFSETQ. The CDR3 extends over 16 amino acids. V lost 0 bases to trimming and J lost 6 bases; unmatched junction nucleotides: 8. The CDR3 nucleotides are TGCGCCAGCAGCTTGGGTCGGACAGGGGGATTGGCTGAAGCTTTCTTT. Translation: CASSLGRTGGLAEAFF.

This clone was detected many times. The chain is built from TRBV5-1 and TRBJ2-7; the match to TRBD2 covers 7 bases. There are 13 residues in the CDR3. Trimming cost V 4 bases and J 2 bases; bases outside gene matches: 3. Germline CDR1 and CDR2: SGHRS and YFSETQ. The CDR3 DNA follows: TGCGCCAGCAGCCCGGGACTAACCTACGAGCAGTACTTC. Protein: CASSPGLTYEQYF. Using reference TRBV5-1 and TRBJ2-7 for the parts outside the CDR3, the full variable domain is KAGVTQTPRYLIKTRGQQVTLSCSPISGHRSVSWYQQTPGQGLQFLFEYFSETQRNKGNFPGRFSGRQFSNSRSEMNVSTLELGDSALYLCASSPGLTYEQYFGPGTRLTVT.

This clone was seen ten or more times. V is TRBV5-4 and J is TRBJ2-3; TRBD2 matches 7 bases. The V gene end was trimmed by 2 bases and the J gene end by 0 bases; junction bases not matched to a gene: 3. The CDR3 has 15 amino acids. From germline, CDR1 is SGHNT and CDR2 YYREEE (reference sequence). The CDR3 DNA sequence: TGTGCCAGCAGCTTCGGGAGGAGTAGCACAGATACGCAGTATTTT. It specifies CASSFGRSSTDTQYF. The variable domain in full, completed from reference TRBV5-4 and TRBJ2-3, reads ETGVTQSPTHLIKTRGQQVTLRCSSQSGHNTVSWYQQALGQGPQFIFQYYREEENGRGNFPPRFSGLQFPNYSSELNVNALELDDSALYLCASSFGRSSTDTQYFGPGTRLTVL.